The 10 T cell receptor beta chains listed next were all sequenced from one sample in a study of regulatory T cells in long-lasting Graves disease. Construction of the TCR beta libraries employed iRepertoire HTBI primers in conjunction with Arm-PCR of CDR3 regions. From the multiplex PCR reads, TCRdb called clonotypes with MiXCR, one entry per CDR3 protein. Counted here are hundreds of thousands of distinct CDR3 sequences, 22% occurring once; the ten biggest clones make up about an eighth. Time point reported: persistent/refractory GD, antithyroid drugs over 5 years with positive TRAb. The TCR library was made from RNA extracted from PBMCs. The material sequenced was peripheral blood mononuclear cells (PBMCs), taken when the disease was refractory, from a patient treated with antithyroid drugs. These receptors all stem from a female donor with Graves disease.

The CDR3 DNA sequence: TGTGCCAGTAACGTGGGACAAGGGCTTGAAGCTTTCTTT. It is translated as CASNVGQGLEAFF. This sequence joins TRBV19 and TRBJ1-1, with D possibly TRBD1 on 6 matching bases. CDR1 is LNHDA and CDR2 is SQIVND in the germline V gene (reference sequence). The CDR3 spans 13 residues. V was pared by 7 bases and J by 7 bases, with 16 bases between.

In this sample, this clonotype turned up many times. J is TRBJ1-4 and V is TRBV28; D perhaps matches TRBD1 (5 bases). V gave up 10 bases and J gave up 2 bases, with 11 bases separating them. Germline V CDR1 and CDR2: MDHEN, SYDVKM. The CDR3 runs to 13 residues. CDR3 DNA sequence: TGTGCCACCAAGGACAACACTAATGAAAAACTGTTTTTT. Its translation: CATKDNTNEKLFF.

This clonotype was observed many times. The chain has TRBV19 and TRBJ1-5; D ambiguous. This CDR3 is built from 15 residues. V gave up 7 bases and J gave up 0 bases, with 13 bases separating them. The germline gives CDR1 LNHDA, CDR2 SQIVND (reference sequence). The CDR3 DNA sequence: TGTGCCAGTACCTCGACGGATTATAGCAATCAGCCCCAGCATTTT. Translation gives CASTSTDYSNQPQHF.

This clonotype was detected ten times or more. V gene TRBV28 combines with J gene TRBJ1-5; 7 bases fit TRBD1. V dropped 10 bases and J dropped 5; count of bases not matched to a gene: 11. The CDR3 spans 14 residues. Germline V CDR1 and CDR2: MDHEN, SYDVKM. The CDR3 here is CAIIKGARDQPQHF. The CDR3 DNA follows: TGTGCCATCATCAAGGGGGCTAGGGATCAGCCCCAGCATTTT.

This clonotype was seen only a few times. The chain employs TRBV6-5 and TRBJ1-2; D remains ambiguous. The germline V gene encodes CDR1 MNHEY and CDR2 SVGAGI. The V and J ends lost 4 bases and 13 bases respectively, with 16 bases between them. The length of the CDR3 is 12 residues. The CDR3, as DNA: TGTGCCAGCAGTTCCCCAAGTGGGCCCCCCACCTTC. This codes for CASSSPSGPPTF.

This clonotype was picked up a small number of times. This sequence joins TRBV7-2 and TRBJ2-7; TRBD2 is a possible D gene (6 bases). The V end lost 3 bases, the J end lost 2 bases, and 14 bases lay between the germline ends. There are 15 residues in the CDR3. The germline gives CDR1 SGHTA, CDR2 FQGNSA. CDR3 bases: TGTGCCAGCAGCTTGACCGGGACTTTAACCTACGAGCAGTACTTC. Amino acid sequence: CASSLTGTLTYEQYF. The full variable domain, rest sourced from reference TRBV7-2 and TRBJ2-7, is GAGVSQSPSNKVTEKGKDVELRCDPISGHTALYWYRQSLGQGLEFLIYFQGNSAPDKSGLPSDRFSAERTGGSVSTLTIQRTQQEDSAVYLCASSLTGTLTYEQYFGPGTRLTVT.

This clonotype was detected only a few times. For the CDR3, the DNA is TGTGCCAGTGAAAGGGACGGGGGGGACGAGCAGTACTTC. Its translation is CASERDGGDEQYF. The V call is TRBV6-4, the J call TRBJ2-7; TRBD2 aligns across 8 bases. The CDR3 has 13 amino acids. CDR1 and CDR2 from the germline V gene are MRHNA and SNTAGT. The V gene end was trimmed by 9 bases and the J gene end by 5 bases; junction bases not matched to a gene: 9.

In this sample, this clonotype turned up many times. The CDR3 does not close with the conserved phenylalanine or tryptophan, likely indicating a read error. The DNA is left out, because the CDR3 cannot be placed on it with certainty; the CDR3 is given as TCRdb lists it. The rearrangement joins TRBV28 to TRBJ2-7; no DNA check was done on the table's D call, TRBD1. CDR1 and CDR2 (germline): MDHEN, SYDVKM. Both ends counted, the CDR3 spans 11 residues. The CDR3: CASSSPLGVQI.

The chain joins TRBV20-1 to TRBJ2-3; D may correspond to TRBD1 or TRBD2 (6 bases each). Per the germline V gene, CDR1 is DFQATT and CDR2 is SNEGSKA (reference sequence). The CDR3 length is 14 residues. V gave up 7 bases and J gave up 2 bases, with 16 bases separating them. Here the CDR3 reads CSGVGGGYTDTQYF. CDR3 nucleotide sequence: TGCAGTGGTGTGGGGGGCGGATACACAGATACGCAGTATTTT.

J is TRBJ2-7 and V is TRBV30; possible D gene TRBD2, 6 bases. Trimming stripped 3 bases from V and 4 bases from J, with 13 bases between. The germline CDR1 and CDR2 sequences are GTSNPN and SVGIG (reference sequence). This CDR3 spans 13 amino acids. DNA for the CDR3: TGTGCCTGGAGGGAGGGGTTCGTTTACGAGCAGTACTTC. Translating it yields CAWREGFVYEQYF.